This T cell receptor (beta chain) stems from a study of T cells in Graves' hyperthyroidism and ophthalmopathy. Across 18 months, stable Graves' hyperthyroidism was marked by no progression to ophthalmopathy. From RNA transcripts, TCR beta CDR3 regions were amplified. The HTBI primer set served for first-round RT-PCR of the TCR CDR3. Via MiXCR, TCRdb re-called the multiplex PCR reads, giving one row per CDR3 protein. The sample has a few hundred thousand distinct CDR3 sequences; about 15% are singletons. The table lists this clonotype with many counts. What it binds is not known. Study-level points and caveats: Also found in blood were most expanded thyroid clonotypes above 0.001.

This CDR3 spans 15 amino acids. CDR1 is SGHVS and CDR2 is FNYEAQ in the germline V gene. Trimming left V 1 base short and J 5 bases short, with 11 bases between. Sequenced material: blood. The chain carries TRBV7-6 and TRBJ2-2; weak D call: TRBD1 (6 bases). This TCR was sampled from a middle-aged woman with Graves' hyperthyroidism. The CDR3, as DNA: TGTGCCAGCAGCTTAGAGAGCCAGGGGACCGGGGAGCTGTTTTTT. Encoded protein: CASSLESQGTGELFF.